This note documents a single T cell receptor (beta chain) sequence. No antigen is known for it. Per-nucleotide qualities are absent, and no much larger clonotype sits a single base away. This sample stems from a study of blood T cell repertoires in COVID-19 (dated by TCRdb to between 2020 and 2021). At the level of the whole study: The collaborator samples originated in the United States, Italy and Spain and spanned the acute and convalescent phases of COVID-19. The prospective study material was composed of cDNA or gDNA derived from T cells, B-cell-depleted T cells, or PBMCs. Deeply sampled blood TCRbeta repertoires from subjects exposed to, actively infected with, or recovered from COVID-19 were included in the dataset. The repertoires were made available in a free public database intended to serve as a resource for research on the immune response to SARS-CoV-2. The samples were drawn from two sources: the first 160 participants of the ongoing ImmuneRACE study, and 950 to 1,500 subjects contributed by 6 global collaborators. A de-identified subject ID, COVID-19 status, age in years and sex were almost always included in the sample metadata. Where HLA class I and class II types were available, the types were taken from metadata supplied by the sample provider, not from assay-based typing. The paper as a whole reports these results and caveats: Clinical and demographic metadata were provided uncurated, with the amount varying by source and participant.

Per the germline V gene (reference sequence), LNHDA is the CDR1 and SQIVND is the CDR2. V is reduced by 6 bases and J by 6 bases, leaving a spacing of 17 bases between them. The CDR3 holds 14 amino acids from the cysteine to the phenylalanine. The entry retains the CDR3 DNA only, 42 bases that are in frame from base 1. TCRbeta CDR3 regions were amplified from genomic DNA by means of the immunoSEQ Assay, a bias-controlled multiplex PCR. The published analysis was carried out like this. Nucleated cell counts per sample were estimated from amplification of reference gene primers within the assay. To quantify the absolute abundance of each unique TCRbeta CDR3 rearrangement, sequence reads were collapsed and filtered. Productive Simpson clonality was computed per sample as the square root of Simpson's diversity index over productive rearrangements. Held by TCRdb, this immuneACCESS table contains in-frame sequences only and omits some clones. Under half of the omission traces to an unresolved V gene where checked; the cause of the rest is unknown. V and J calls and clone size are copied from that table; D and trimming were computed from the DNA. The sample includes 200,000 or so clones, with 85% to 90% observed a single time. The ten biggest clones cover roughly 2.7% of the sample.

One collaborating source in Seattle enrolled patients while the patients were actively infected and followed the patients over time throughout the course of disease. Each collaborating institution followed its own protocols to collect whole blood in K2EDTA tubes. For TCRbeta analysis, collaborators shipped samples in one of three forms: frozen whole blood, isolated PBMCs, or DNA extracted from either of those sample types. This TCR derives from a man aged 25-40 years with COVID-19, enrolled during active disease. The sequence is built from TRBV19 and TRBJ1-2; a weak D assignment points to TRBD1 (5 bases agree). The material sequenced was peripheral blood. The CDR3 protein is CASRDGSQGDGYTF. The DNA is as follows: TGTGCCAGTAGGGATGGATCCCAGGGTGATGGCTACACCTTC. Beyond the CDR3, the reference TRBV19 and TRBJ1-2 genes provide the residues; the full variable domain reads: DGGITQSPKYLFRKEGQNVTLSCEQNLNHDAMYWYRQDPGQGLRLIYYSQIVNDFQKGDIAEGYSVSREKKESFPLTVTSAQKNPTAFYLCASRDGSQGDGYTFGSGTRLTVV.